These T cell receptor beta chains were read from a single sample in a study of metastatic and nonmetastatic thyroid tumors. With MiXCR, TCRdb reprocessed the PCR reads. The repertoire includes about 33,000 clones, about 18% of them detected once, and around 12% sits in the top ten. The sample comprised blood. The receptors were sampled from a male donor with papillary thyroid cancer or a benign thyroid nodule (not recorded which). Some clones in this sample may be carry-over from other donors' samples. CDR3s include the opening cysteine and the closing phenylalanine or tryptophan. The D gene is left open where the match is weak. Clone size is stated in some rows and not others, as once, few, many or a class when expanded.

NA	TRBJ2-7	TRBV20-1	many	TGCAGTGCTAACCAGGGCCCCTACGAGCAGTACTTC	CSANQGPYEQYF
NA	TRBJ1-6	TRBV14	NA	TGTGTCAGCAGCCAAGATGCCATAGGGATGACCTATAATTCACCCCTCCACTTT	CVSSQDAIGMTYNSPLHF
TRBD1	TRBJ1-6	TRBV6-1	medium-sized	TGTGCCAGCAGTCGATCTCAAGGACAGGGGGCTTCACCCCTCCACTTT	CASSRSQGQGASPLHF
TRBD1	TRBJ1-2	TRBV2	many	TGTGCCAGCAGTGAAGCGCGCCAGGGGGTAGGCTACACCTTC	CASSEARQGVGYTF
NA	TRBJ1-2	TRBV4-1	many	TGCGCCAGCAGCCATCCTCCTTCAGGGGACTATGGCTACACCTTC	CASSHPPSGDYGYTF
NA	TRBJ1-4	TRBV2	NA	TGTGCCAGTAGCGCCGACAGAACAACTAATGAAAAACTGTTTTTT	CASSADRTTNEKLFF
NA	TRBJ2-6	TRBV5-1	many	TGCGCCAGCCAGCTCAACTCTGGGGCCAACGTCCTGACTTTC	CASQLNSGANVLTF
NA	TRBJ1-3	TRBV6-1	many	TGTGCCAGCCGAGCCGATTCTGGAAACACCATATATTTT	CASRADSGNTIYF
NA	TRBJ2-7	TRBV28	NA	TGTGCCAGCAGTTTCAGACGGGCCTACGAGCAGTACTTC	CASSFRRAYEQYF
NA	TRBJ1-1	TRBV7-2	NA	TGTGCCAGCAGCTTGGGAGGTACGACTGAAGCTTTCTTT	CASSLGGTTEAFF
NA	TRBJ2-7	TRBV6-1	medium-sized	TGTGCCAGCACCCAAGGCTGGAGCTCCTACGAGCAGTACTTC	CASTQGWSSYEQYF
TRBD1	TRBJ2-1	TRBV7-2	many	TGTGCCAGCAGCCTAATGGGACAGGGGGTGTTCTTC	CASSLMGQGVFF
NA	TRBJ2-1	TRBV6-1	NA	TGTGCCAGCGCCGCGGGTTACAATGAGCAGTTCTTC	CASAAGYNEQFF
TRBD1	TRBJ1-2	TRBV6-2/TRBV6-3	many	TGTGCCAGCAGTTATGCCGAGACAGGGGGGGATGGCTACACCTTC	CASSYAETGGDGYTF
TRBD2	TRBJ2-3	TRBV5-4	NA	TGTGCCAGCAGCCCCAATAGCGGGCACGACCTTAGTACGCAGTATTTT	CASSPNSGHDLSTQYF
NA	TRBJ2-7	TRBV6-1	NA	TGTGCCAGCAGTCCAGTAGCAGCCGAGCAGTACTTC	CASSPVAAEQYF
TRBD1	TRBJ1-1	TRBV18	many	TGTGCCAGCTCACCTGACAGGGTAGGAACTGAAGCTTTCTTT	CASSPDRVGTEAFF
TRBD2	TRBJ2-7	TRBV4-3	many	TGCGCCAGCAGCCAAATTAGCGGGGGAACTTCCTACGAGCAGTACTTC	CASSQISGGTSYEQYF
NA	TRBJ1-6	TRBV2	once	TGTGCCAGCAGTGACAGCTATAATTCACCCCTCCACTTT	CASSDSYNSPLHF
NA	TRBJ1-1	TRBV14	many	TGTGCCAGCAGCCAAGTTAGGACAGTGAACACTGAAGCTTTCTTT	CASSQVRTVNTEAFF
NA	TRBJ1-1	TRBV6-5	few	TGTGCCAGCAGTTACCTTGACGGACGGAACGCTGAAGATTTCTTT	CASSYLDGRNAEDFF
TRBD1	TRBJ1-5	TRBV6-1	NA	TGTGCCAGCAGTGAAGACAGGGGGGGGTTTGGCAATCAGCCCCAGCATTTT	CASSEDRGGFGNQPQHF
TRBD2	TRBJ2-1	TRBV12-3/TRBV12-4	NA	TGTGCCAGCACCGGGGTAGGACTAGCGGGAGTTGAGCAGTTCTTC	CASTGVGLAGVEQFF
NA	TRBJ1-2	TRBV7-2	many	TGTGCCAGCAGCTTAGATGGACAGAACTATGGCTACACCTTC	CASSLDGQNYGYTF
TRBD1	TRBJ2-1	TRBV7-2	few	TGTGCCAGCAGCCTGGACCTTGACAGGGGGCGGTTCTTC	CASSLDLDRGRFF
NA	TRBJ2-3	TRBV11-1	many	TGTGCCAGCAGCCTAACTAGCATTAGGACAGATACGCAGTATTTT	CASSLTSIRTDTQYF
TRBD1	TRBJ2-2	TRBV7-3	many	TGTGCCAGCCGCTTCACAGGGGCCGGGGAGCTGTTTTTT	CASRFTGAGELFF
NA	TRBJ1-2	TRBV6-2/TRBV6-3	NA	TGTGCCAGCAGTCCCTCTGGCCTATACTACTATGGCTACACCTTC	CASSPSGLYYYGYTF
TRBD2	TRBJ2-1	TRBV6-1	many	TGTGCCAGCAGTAAACTCTCGCGGGAGAGCTACAATGAGCAGTTCTTC	CASSKLSRESYNEQFF
NA	TRBJ2-1	TRBV6-5	NA	TGTGCCAGCAGTTGGCGGTCTACTACCCACAATGAGCAGTTCTTC	CASSWRSTTHNEQFF
NA	TRBJ1-4	TRBV28	many	TGTGCCAGCAGTCCAGGAAGTACAACTAATGAAAAACTGTTTTTT	CASSPGSTTNEKLFF
NA	TRBJ1-6	TRBV28	NA	TGTGCCAGCAGCTCCGACGGCCGGGACTCGAGCTCCTATAATTCACCCCTCCACTTT	CASSSDGRDSSSYNSPLHF
TRBD2	TRBJ2-3	TRBV27	NA	TGTGCCAGCAGTTCCATCCGGACTAGCGGGGAGGTCCGCACAGATACGCAGTATTTT	CASSSIRTSGEVRTDTQYF
NA	TRBJ1-2	TRBV15	NA	TGTGCCACCATCAGAGATCGCAACTGGGGACATACTAACTATGGCTACACCTTC	CATIRDRNWGHTNYGYTF
NA	TRBJ1-1	TRBV6-5	NA	TGTGCCAGCAGATTAGGGGGGGGATACACTGAAGCTTTCTTT	CASRLGGGYTEAFF
TRBD1	TRBJ2-2	TRBV6-1	NA	TGTGCCAGCAGTAAAGGGACAGGGAACACCGGGGAGCTGTTTTTT	CASSKGTGNTGELFF
TRBD1	TRBJ1-5	TRBV6-2/TRBV6-3	medium-sized	TGTGCCAGCAGTTACACGACAGGGCTTAGCAATCAGCCCCAGCATTTT	CASSYTTGLSNQPQHF
NA	TRBJ1-5	TRBV2	NA	TGTGCCAGCAATAACGGCCATCAGCCCCAGCATTTT	CASNNGHQPQHF
TRBD2	TRBJ2-3	TRBV5-1	many	TGCGCCAGCAGCCGGGGGGACGGAAACACAGATACGCAGTATTTT	CASSRGDGNTDTQYF
NA	TRBJ2-1	TRBV7-3	few	TGTGCCAGCAGCTTAACCGCTGGGGAGCAGTTCTTC	CASSLTAGEQFF
TRBD2	TRBJ2-5	TRBV27	many	TGTGCCAGCAGTTTATCAGGACTAGCGGAACAAGAGACCCAGTACTTC	CASSLSGLAEQETQYF
TRBD2	TRBJ2-1	TRBV6-1	many	TGTGCCAGCGGCACTAGCGGGAGCGGGGGTGAGCAGTTCTTC	CASGTSGSGGEQFF
NA	TRBJ2-2	TRBV12-3/TRBV12-4	many	TGTGCCAGCAGTTTGGGGACACCGAACACCGGGGAGCTGTTTTTT	CASSLGTPNTGELFF
TRBD1	TRBJ1-4	TRBV2	NA	TGTCCCAGCAGAGATCACAGGGGGCAGGAAAAACTGTTTTTT	CPSRDHRGQEKLFF
TRBD2	TRBJ2-1	TRBV11-3	many	TGTGCCAGCAGCTTCAATCCGGGACTAGCGGGCACTAACAATGAGCAGTTCTTC	CASSFNPGLAGTNNEQFF
TRBD1	TRBJ1-2	TRBV5-4	many	TGTGCCAGCAGCTTCATCGACAGGGCGAGTGGCTACACCTTC	CASSFIDRASGYTF
NA	TRBJ1-1	TRBV28	many	TGTGCCAGCACCTCGGATGTTGGCACTGAAGCTTTCTTT	CASTSDVGTEAFF